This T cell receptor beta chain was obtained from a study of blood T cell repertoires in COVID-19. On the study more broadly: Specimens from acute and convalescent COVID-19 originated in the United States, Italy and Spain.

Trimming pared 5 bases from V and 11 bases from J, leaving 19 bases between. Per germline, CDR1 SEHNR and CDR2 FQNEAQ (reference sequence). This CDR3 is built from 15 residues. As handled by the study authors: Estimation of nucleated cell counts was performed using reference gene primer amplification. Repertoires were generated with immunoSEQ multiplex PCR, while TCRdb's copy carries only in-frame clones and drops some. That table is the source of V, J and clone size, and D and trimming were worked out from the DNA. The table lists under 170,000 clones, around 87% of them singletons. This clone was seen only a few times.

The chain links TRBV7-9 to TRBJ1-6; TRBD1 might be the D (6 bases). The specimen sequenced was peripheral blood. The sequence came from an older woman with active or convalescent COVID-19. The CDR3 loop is CASSQTGYQFTPLHF. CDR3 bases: TGTGCCAGCAGCCAAACAGGGTATCAATTTACACCCCTCCACTTT.